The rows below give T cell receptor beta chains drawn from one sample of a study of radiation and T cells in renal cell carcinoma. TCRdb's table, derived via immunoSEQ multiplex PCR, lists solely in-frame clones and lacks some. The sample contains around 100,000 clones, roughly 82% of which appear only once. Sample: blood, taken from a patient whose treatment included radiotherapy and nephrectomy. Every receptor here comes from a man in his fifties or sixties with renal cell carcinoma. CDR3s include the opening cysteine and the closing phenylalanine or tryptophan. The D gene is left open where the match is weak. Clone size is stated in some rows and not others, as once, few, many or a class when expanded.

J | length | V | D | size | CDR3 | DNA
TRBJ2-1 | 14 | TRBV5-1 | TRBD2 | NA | CASTIGTSINEQFF | TGCGCCAGCACCATCGGGACTAGCATCAATGAGCAGTTCTTC
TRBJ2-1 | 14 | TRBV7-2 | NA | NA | CASSPFVPYNEQFF | TGTGCCAGCAGCCCCTTTGTCCCCTACAATGAGCAGTTCTTC
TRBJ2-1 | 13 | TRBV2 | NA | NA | CASSEEAYNEQFF | TGTGCCAGCAGTGAGGAGGCATACAATGAGCAGTTCTTC
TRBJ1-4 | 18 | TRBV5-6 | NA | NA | CASSLQLRDGTTNEKLFF | TGTGCCAGCAGCTTGCAGCTGAGGGACGGCACAACTAATGAAAAACTGTTTTTT
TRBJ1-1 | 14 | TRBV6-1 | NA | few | CASSELGGDREAFF | TGTGCCAGCAGTGAATTAGGTGGAGATCGTGAAGCTTTCTTT
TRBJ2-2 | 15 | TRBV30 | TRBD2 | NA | CAWRAGVRGTGELFF | TGTGCCTGGAGGGCGGGAGTTAGGGGCACCGGGGAGCTGTTTTTT
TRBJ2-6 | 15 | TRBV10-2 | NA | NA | CATGDLHSGANVLTF | TGCGCCACGGGGGACCTTCACTCTGGGGCCAACGTCCTGACTTTC
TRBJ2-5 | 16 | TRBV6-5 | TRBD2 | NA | CASSYSSGGLGETQYF | TGTGCCAGCAGTTACTCTTCGGGAGGGCTGGGAGAGACCCAGTACTTC
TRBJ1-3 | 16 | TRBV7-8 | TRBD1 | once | CASSLGQGATGNTIYF | TGTGCCAGCAGCCTGGGACAGGGGGCAACTGGAAACACCATATATTTT
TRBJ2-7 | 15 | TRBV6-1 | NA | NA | CASSEEAGYSYEQYF | TGTGCCAGCAGTGAAGAGGCAGGGTATTCCTACGAGCAGTACTTC
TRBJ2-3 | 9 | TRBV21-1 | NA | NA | CASSKVKVF | TGTGCCAGCAGCAAAGTGAAGGTTTTT
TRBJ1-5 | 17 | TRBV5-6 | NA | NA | CASSLNYSAGGCQPQHF | TGTGCCAGCAGCTTGAATTATTCGGCCGGGGGCTGTCAGCCCCAGCATTTT
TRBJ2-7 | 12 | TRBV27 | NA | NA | CASGQDGVEQYF | TGTGCCAGCGGTCAGGACGGGGTTGAGCAGTACTTC
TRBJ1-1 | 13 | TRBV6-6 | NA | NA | CASSYGGGTEAFF | TGTGCCAGCAGTTACGGAGGGGGGACTGAAGCTTTCTTT
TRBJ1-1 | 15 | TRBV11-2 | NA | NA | CASSLDRNRVTEAFF | TGTGCCAGCAGCTTAGATCGTAATCGAGTCACTGAAGCTTTCTTT
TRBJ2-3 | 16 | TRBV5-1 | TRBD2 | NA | CASSLLLAGRTDTQYF | TGCGCCAGCAGCTTGTTGCTAGCGGGTCGCACAGATACGCAGTATTTT
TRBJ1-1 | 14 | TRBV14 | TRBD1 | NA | CASSPSRQGAGAFF | TGTGCCAGCAGCCCCTCCCGACAGGGCGCCGGTGCTTTCTTT
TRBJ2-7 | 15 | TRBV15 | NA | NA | CATSRDPPQSYEQYF | TGTGCCACCAGCAGAGATCCTCCCCAGAGCTACGAGCAGTACTTC
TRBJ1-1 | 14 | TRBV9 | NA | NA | CASSRRISNTEAFF | TGTGCCAGCAGCAGAAGGATCTCTAACACTGAAGCTTTCTTT
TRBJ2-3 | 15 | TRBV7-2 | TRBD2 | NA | CASSLTSVNTDTQYF | TGTGCCAGCAGCCTCACTAGCGTTAACACAGATACGCAGTATTTT
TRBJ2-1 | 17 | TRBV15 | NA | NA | CATSRDLARTFAREQFF | TGTGCCACCAGCAGAGATTTAGCTAGGACTTTCGCTAGGGAGCAGTTCTTC
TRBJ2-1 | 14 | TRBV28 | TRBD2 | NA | CASSLSGNYNEQFF | TGTGCCAGCAGTTTAAGCGGGAACTACAATGAGCAGTTCTTC
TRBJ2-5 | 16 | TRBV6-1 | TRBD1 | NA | CASSDGQGGGSGTQYF | TGTGCCAGCAGTGACGGACAGGGGGGTGGCTCGGGGACCCAGTACTTC
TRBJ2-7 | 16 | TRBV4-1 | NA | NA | CASSQDPQGLSYEQYF | TGCGCCAGCAGCCAAGATCCTCAGGGTCTATCCTACGAGCAGTACTTC
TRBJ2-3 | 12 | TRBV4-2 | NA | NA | CASSADQYTQYF | TGTGCCAGCAGCGCCGACCAATATACGCAGTATTTT
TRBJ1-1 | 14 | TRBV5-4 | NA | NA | CASSSPILNTEAFF | TGTGCCAGCAGCTCCCCTATATTGAACACTGAAGCTTTCTTT
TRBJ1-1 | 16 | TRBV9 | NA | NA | CASSVAAQRLNTEAFF | TGTGCCAGCAGCGTAGCGGCACAGAGACTGAACACTGAAGCTTTCTTT